This TCR beta chain was recorded in a study of blood T cells in healthy people across ages. Germline V lookup: CDR1 SGDLS, CDR2 YYNGEE. The length of the CDR3 is 16 residues. V lost 3 bases and J lost 8; bases outside the gene matches: 12. The authors extracted at least 6 micrograms of total RNA per sample. Then a second PCR, running roughly 7 to 11 cycles, was carried out with a sample-barcoded 5' primer and a J-beta primer mix. Every sample produced at least 2.5 million CDR3-containing paired-end reads. Each CDR3 protein is one row after TCRdb ran MiXCR on the 5' RACE reads. The top ten clones hold roughly 20% of a sample with more than 700,000 distinct CDR3 sequences, 46% of them seen once.

Sequencing was done on a sample of blood. This receptor was identified in a man of 80 years or more in good health. V usage is TRBV9 and J usage is TRBJ2-3, with 10 bases that match TRBD2. The CDR3, as DNA: TGTGCCAGCAGCGCGGCCGGGGGACTAGCGACGGGTACGCAGTATTTT. Translation: CASSAAGGLATGTQYF. Together with reference TRBV9 and TRBJ2-3, the CDR3 gives the full variable domain: DSGVTQTPKHLITATGQRVTLRCSPRSGDLSVYWYQQSLDQGLQFLIQYYNGEERAKGNILERFSAQQFPDLHSELNLSSLELGDSALYFCASSAAGGLATGTQYFGPGTRLTVL.